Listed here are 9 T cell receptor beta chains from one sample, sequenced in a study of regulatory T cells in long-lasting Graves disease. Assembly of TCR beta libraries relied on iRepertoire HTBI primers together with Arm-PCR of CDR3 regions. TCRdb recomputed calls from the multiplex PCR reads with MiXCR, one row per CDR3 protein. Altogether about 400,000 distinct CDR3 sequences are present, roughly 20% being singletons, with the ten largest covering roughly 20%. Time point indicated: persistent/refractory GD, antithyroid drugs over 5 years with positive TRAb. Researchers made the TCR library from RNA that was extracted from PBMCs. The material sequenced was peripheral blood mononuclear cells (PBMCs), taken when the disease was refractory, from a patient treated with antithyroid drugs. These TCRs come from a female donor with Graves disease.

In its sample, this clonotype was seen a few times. CDR3 sequence reads: CSARPLTLAGSFYEQYF. The CDR3 DNA is TGCAGTGCTAGACCTCTCACTCTAGCGGGATCCTTCTACGAGCAGTACTTC. This chain joins TRBV20-1 and TRBJ2-7; the match to TRBD2 covers 9 bases. Trimming took 2 bases from V and 3 from J; bases not matched to a gene: 14. Germline V lookup: CDR1 DFQATT, CDR2 SNEGSKA (reference sequence). CDR3 length: 17 amino acids.

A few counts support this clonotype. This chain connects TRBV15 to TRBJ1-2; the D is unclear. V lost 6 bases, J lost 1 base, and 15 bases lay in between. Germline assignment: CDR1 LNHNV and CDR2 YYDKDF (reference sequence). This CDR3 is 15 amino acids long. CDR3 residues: CATRDPGRGNYGYTF. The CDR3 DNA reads TGTGCCACCAGGGATCCTGGTCGGGGTAACTATGGCTACACCTTC.

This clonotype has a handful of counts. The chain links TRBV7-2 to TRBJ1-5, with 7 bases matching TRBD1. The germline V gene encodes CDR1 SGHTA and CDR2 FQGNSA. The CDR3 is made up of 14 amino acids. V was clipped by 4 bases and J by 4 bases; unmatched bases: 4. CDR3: CASSSGQPNQPQHF. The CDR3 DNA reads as TGTGCCAGCAGCTCGGGACAGCCTAATCAGCCCCAGCATTTT.

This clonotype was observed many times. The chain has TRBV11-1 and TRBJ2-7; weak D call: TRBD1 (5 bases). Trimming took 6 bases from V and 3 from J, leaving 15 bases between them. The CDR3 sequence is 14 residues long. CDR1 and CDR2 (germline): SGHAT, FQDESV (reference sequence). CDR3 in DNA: TGTGCCAGCAGTGGGCAGGGCCGATTCTACGAGCAGTACTTC. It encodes CASSGQGRFYEQYF. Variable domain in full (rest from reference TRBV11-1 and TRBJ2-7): EAEVAQSPRYKITEKSQAVAFWCDPISGHATLYWYRQILGQGPELLVQFQDESVVDDSQLPKDRFSAERLKGVDSTLKIQPAELGDSAMYLCASSGQGRFYEQYFGPGTRLTVT.

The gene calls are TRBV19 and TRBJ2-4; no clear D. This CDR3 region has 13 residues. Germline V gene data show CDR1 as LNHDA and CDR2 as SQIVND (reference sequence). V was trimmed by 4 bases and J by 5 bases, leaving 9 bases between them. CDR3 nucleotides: TGTGCCAGTAGTACCACCGTCCAAAACATTCAGTACTTC. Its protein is CASSTTVQNIQYF. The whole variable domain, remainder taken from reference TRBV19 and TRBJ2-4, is DGGITQSPKYLFRKEGQNVTLSCEQNLNHDAMYWYRQDPGQGLRLIYYSQIVNDFQKGDIAEGYSVSREKKESFPLTVTSAQKNPTAFYLCASSTTVQNIQYFGAGTRLSVL.

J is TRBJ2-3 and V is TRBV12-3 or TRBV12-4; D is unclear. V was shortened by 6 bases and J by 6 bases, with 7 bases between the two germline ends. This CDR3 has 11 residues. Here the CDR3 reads CASSLMDTQYF. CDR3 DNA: TGTGCCAGCAGCCTGATGGATACGCAGTATTTT.

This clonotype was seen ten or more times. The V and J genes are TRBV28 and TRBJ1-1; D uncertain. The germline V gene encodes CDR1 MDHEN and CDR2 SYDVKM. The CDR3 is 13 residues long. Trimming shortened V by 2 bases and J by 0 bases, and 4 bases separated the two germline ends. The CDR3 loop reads CASSLPVNTEAFF. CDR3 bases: TGTGCCAGCAGTTTACCTGTGAACACTGAAGCTTTCTTT.

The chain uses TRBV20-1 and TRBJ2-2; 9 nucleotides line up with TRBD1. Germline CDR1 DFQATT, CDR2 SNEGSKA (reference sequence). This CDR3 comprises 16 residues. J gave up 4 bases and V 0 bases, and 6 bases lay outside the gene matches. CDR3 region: CSARDLDRGFTGELFF. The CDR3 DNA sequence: TGCAGTGCTAGAGATCTAGACAGGGGGTTCACCGGGGAGCTGTTTTTT.

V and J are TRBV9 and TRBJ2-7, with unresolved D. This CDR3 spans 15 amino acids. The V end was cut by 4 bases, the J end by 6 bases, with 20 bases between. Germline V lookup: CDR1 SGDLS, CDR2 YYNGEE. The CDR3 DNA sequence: TGTGCCAGCAGCCCAACGGCTTCCCCGGCGTCCGAGCAGTACTTC. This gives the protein CASSPTASPASEQYF.